This T cell receptor beta chain was profiled in a study of T cell responses to AZD1222 COVID-19 vaccine. The study's findings and limits: With dominance at 160-218 and 743-854, vaccine-associated CD4 TCRs spanned spike. Just a handful of AZD1222 recipients were seropositive at baseline. Reportedly, nearly half the spike-specific TCRs target unmutated variant regions.

Germline CDR1 and CDR2: GTSNPN and SVGIG (reference sequence). The CDR3 has 12 amino acids. Trimming removed 0 bases at V and 7 bases at J, with 7 bases between. Sequencing used immunoSEQ multiplex PCR; TCRdb keeps in-frame clones, though not all of them. The profile shows around 130,000 clones, roughly 92% of them singletons. On this clone itself: The antigen is unknown.

The material was peripheral blood, obtained on day 0 of AZD1222 vaccination. The receptor comes from an adult in good health. The V and J genes are TRBV30 and TRBJ1-3, with no clear D. CDR3 loop: CAWSVDGNTIYF. The CDR3 nucleotides are TGTGCCTGGAGTGTCGACGGGAACACCATATATTTT.